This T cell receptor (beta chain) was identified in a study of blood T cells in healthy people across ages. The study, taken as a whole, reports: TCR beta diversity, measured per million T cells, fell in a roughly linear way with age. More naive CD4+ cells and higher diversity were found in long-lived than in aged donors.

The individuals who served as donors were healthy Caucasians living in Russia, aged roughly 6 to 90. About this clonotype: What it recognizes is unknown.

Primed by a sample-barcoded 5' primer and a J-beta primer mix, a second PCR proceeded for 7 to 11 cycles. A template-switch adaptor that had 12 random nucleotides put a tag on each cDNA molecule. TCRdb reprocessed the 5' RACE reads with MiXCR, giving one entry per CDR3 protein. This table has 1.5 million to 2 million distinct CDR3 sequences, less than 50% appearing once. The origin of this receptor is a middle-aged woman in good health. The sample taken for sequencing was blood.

The CDR3 bases are TGTGCCAGTAGTATGGTTACGAAGGTCCACGAGCAGTACTTC. It codes for CASSMVTKVHEQYF. The chain recombines TRBV19 with TRBJ2-7; D remains unclear. This CDR3 contains 14 residues. The V end was cut by 3 bases, the J end by 5 bases, with 14 bases between. Germline V lookup: CDR1 LNHDA, CDR2 SQIVND (reference sequence).